Detailed here is one T cell receptor beta chain. Its matching antigen is unknown. All donors were healthy Caucasians. The sample is drawn from a study of identical twins. Germline V lookup: CDR1 SEHNR, CDR2 FQNEAQ (reference sequence). The CDR3 covers 17 residues. Unmatched junction bases numbered 3, after V lost 5 bases and J lost 2 bases. Study-wide results and limits: The models systematically underestimated how much out-of-frame TCR alpha was shared in monozygotic twins.

TCRdb re-called the 5' RACE reads with MiXCR, one entry per CDR3 protein. The data contain about 530,000 distinct CDR3 sequences, around 24% of them seen just once; the ten biggest clones take up approximately 0.5%. The sample also formed part of further work on yellow fever vaccine responses in identical twins.

Input material: CD4+ T cells sorted from blood. V gene TRBV7-9 combines with J gene TRBJ2-1; TRBD2 aligns across 16 bases. This TCR came from a young woman in good health. The CDR3 sequence is CASSTGTSGRAYNEQFF. CDR3 bases: TGTGCCAGCAGCACCGGGACTAGCGGGAGGGCCTACAATGAGCAGTTCTTC.